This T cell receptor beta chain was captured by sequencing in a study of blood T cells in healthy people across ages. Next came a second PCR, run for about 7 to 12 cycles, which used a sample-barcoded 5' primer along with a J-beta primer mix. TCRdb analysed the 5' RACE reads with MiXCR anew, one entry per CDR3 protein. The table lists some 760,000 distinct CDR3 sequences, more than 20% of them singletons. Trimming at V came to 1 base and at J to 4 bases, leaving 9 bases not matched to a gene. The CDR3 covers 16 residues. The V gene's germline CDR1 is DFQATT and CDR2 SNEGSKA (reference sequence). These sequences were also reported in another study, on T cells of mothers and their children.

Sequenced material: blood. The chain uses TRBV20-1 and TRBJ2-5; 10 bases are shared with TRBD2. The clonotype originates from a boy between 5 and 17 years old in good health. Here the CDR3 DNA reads TGCAGTGCTAGAGTCAGCGGGGGGGCCTGGTCAGAGACCCAGTACTTC. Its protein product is CSARVSGGAWSETQYF.